The rows below give T cell receptor beta chains drawn from one sample of a study of memory CD4+ T cells and cytomegalovirus serostatus. The method was immunoSEQ multiplex PCR; TCRdb's version includes in-frame clones alone and lacks a portion of them. The table shows some 52,000 clones, with over 70% occurring only once. Sequenced sample: memory CD4+ T cells from blood. All receptors come from an adult in good health and CMV-seropositive. Both conserved end residues are part of each CDR3. A D gene is named only where the DNA matches it firmly. Not all rows give a size; the values are once, few, many and, for expanded clones, a class.

v_call	d_call	clone_size	j_call	cdr3_aa	cdr3_nt
TRBV7-3	TRBD1	NA	TRBJ2-1	CASSSDREEYNEQFF	TGTGCCAGCAGCTCGGACAGGGAGGAATACAATGAGCAGTTCTTC
TRBV5-5	NA	NA	TRBJ1-4	CASSRTPTTNEKLFF	TGTGCCAGCAGCAGGACTCCCACAACTAATGAAAAACTGTTTTTT
TRBV25-1	NA	NA	TRBJ2-1	CASRGKGSFSYNEQFF	TGTGCCAGCAGGGGGAAGGGGTCCTTCTCTTACAATGAGCAGTTCTTC
TRBV25-1	NA	NA	TRBJ1-5	CARRVPAVTRAHWQPQHF	TGTGCCAGAAGGGTGCCAGCAGTGACAAGGGCTCATTGGCAGCCCCAGCATTTT
TRBV9	NA	NA	TRBJ2-3	CASSVGRGAYGGDTQYF	TGTGCCAGCAGCGTGGGCAGGGGGGCCTACGGCGGGGATACGCAGTATTTT
TRBV18	NA	NA	TRBJ1-2	CASSPDKVNGYTF	TGTGCCAGCTCACCCGATAAAGTAAATGGCTACACCTTC
TRBV18	NA	few	TRBJ1-1	CASSRQYTEAFF	TGTGCCAGCTCACGACAGTACACTGAAGCTTTCTTT
TRBV7-6	TRBD1	NA	TRBJ1-2	CASSLGASGQGAYTF	TGTGCCAGCAGCTTAGGCGCCTCTGGACAGGGGGCCTACACCTTC
TRBV29-1	NA	few	TRBJ1-3	CSVFGNSGNTIYF	TGCAGCGTTTTTGGGAACTCTGGAAACACCATATATTTT
TRBV4-3	TRBD2	NA	TRBJ2-5	CASSQDVYSGRRETQYF	TGCGCCAGCAGCCAAGATGTATATAGCGGGAGGAGGGAGACCCAGTACTTC
TRBV30	TRBD2	NA	TRBJ2-7	CAWSGTSLEQYF	TGTGCCTGGAGTGGGACTAGTCTCGAGCAGTACTTC
TRBV4-1	TRBD2	few	TRBJ2-5	CASSQEKNVAGTQETQYF	TGCGCCAGCAGCCAAGAGAAGAATGTAGCGGGGACTCAAGAGACCCAGTACTTC
TRBV11-2	TRBD2	NA	TRBJ2-7	CASSFSGSFPYEQYF	TGTGCCAGCAGCTTTAGCGGGAGCTTCCCCTACGAGCAGTACTTC
TRBV5-4	NA	NA	TRBJ1-6	CASSREDSPLHF	TGTGCCAGCAGCAGGGAAGATTCACCCCTCCACTTT
TRBV6-5	TRBD1	NA	TRBJ1-5	CASSRTGSNQPQHF	TGTGCCAGCAGCCGGACAGGGTCCAATCAGCCCCAGCATTTT
TRBV5-1	TRBD2	NA	TRBJ2-1	CASSETSGPYNEQFF	TGCGCCAGCAGCGAGACTAGCGGGCCGTACAATGAGCAGTTCTTC
TRBV18	TRBD1	NA	TRBJ2-7	CASSPTGATSYEQYF	TGTGCCAGCTCCCCTACAGGGGCGACCTCCTACGAGCAGTACTTC
TRBV2	NA	NA	TRBJ1-4	CASSPRSSGGKLFF	TGTGCCAGCAGCCCGAGGTCAAGTGGGGGAAAACTGTTTTTT
TRBV5-1	NA	NA	TRBJ2-1	CASSVANPYNEQFF	TGCGCCAGCAGCGTGGCAAACCCCTACAATGAGCAGTTCTTC
TRBV18	NA	NA	TRBJ2-5	CASSIQETQYF	TGTGCCAGCTCCATACAAGAGACCCAGTACTTC
TRBV12-5	TRBD1	few	TRBJ2-3	CASGSGGLGTDTQYF	TGTGCTAGTGGCTCAGGGGGCCTAGGCACAGATACGCAGTATTTT
TRBV19	NA	NA	TRBJ1-6	CASSSGGGRNSPLHF	TGTGCCAGTAGTAGCGGTGGGGGGAGAAATTCACCCCTCCACTTT
TRBV2	NA	medium-sized	TRBJ1-1	CASRATLNTEAFF	TGTGCCAGCAGAGCGACGCTGAACACTGAAGCTTTCTTT
TRBV18	NA	NA	TRBJ2-5	CASSPQGVRETQYF	TGTGCCAGCTCCCCACAGGGAGTGAGGGAGACCCAGTACTTC